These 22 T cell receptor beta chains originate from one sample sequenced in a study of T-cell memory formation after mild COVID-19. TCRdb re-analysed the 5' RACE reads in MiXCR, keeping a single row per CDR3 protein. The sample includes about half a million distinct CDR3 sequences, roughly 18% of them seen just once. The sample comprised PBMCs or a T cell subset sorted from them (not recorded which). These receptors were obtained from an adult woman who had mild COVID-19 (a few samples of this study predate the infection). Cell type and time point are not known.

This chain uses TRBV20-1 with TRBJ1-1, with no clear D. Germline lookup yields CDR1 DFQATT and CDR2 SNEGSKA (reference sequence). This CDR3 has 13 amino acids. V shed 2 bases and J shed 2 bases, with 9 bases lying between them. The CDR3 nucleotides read TGCAGTGCTAGAAGTGGGAAAAACACTGAAGCTTTCTTT. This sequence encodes CSARSGKNTEAFF.

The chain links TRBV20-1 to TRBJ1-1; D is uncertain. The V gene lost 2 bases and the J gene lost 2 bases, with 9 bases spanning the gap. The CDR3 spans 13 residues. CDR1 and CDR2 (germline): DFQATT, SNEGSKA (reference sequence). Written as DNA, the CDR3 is TGCAGTGCTAGAAACCCGGGCAACACTGAAGCTTTCTTT. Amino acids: CSARNPGNTEAFF.

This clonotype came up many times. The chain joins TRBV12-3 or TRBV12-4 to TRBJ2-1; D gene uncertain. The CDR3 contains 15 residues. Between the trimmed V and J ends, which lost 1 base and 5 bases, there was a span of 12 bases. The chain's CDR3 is CASSLVNLPNNEQFF. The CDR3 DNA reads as TGTGCCAGCAGTTTAGTGAATCTCCCAAACAATGAGCAGTTCTTC.

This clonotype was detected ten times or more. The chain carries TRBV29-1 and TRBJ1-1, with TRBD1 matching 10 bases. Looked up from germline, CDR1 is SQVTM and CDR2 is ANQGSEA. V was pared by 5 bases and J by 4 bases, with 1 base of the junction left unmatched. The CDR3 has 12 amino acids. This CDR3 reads CSVRTGGTEAFF. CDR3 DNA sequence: TGCAGCGTTCGGACAGGGGGCACTGAAGCTTTCTTT.

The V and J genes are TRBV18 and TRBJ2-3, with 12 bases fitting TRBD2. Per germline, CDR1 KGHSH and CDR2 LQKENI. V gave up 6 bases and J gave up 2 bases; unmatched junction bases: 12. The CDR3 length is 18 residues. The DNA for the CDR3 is TGTGCCAGCTCTCCGACTAGCGGGAGTTATCTAAACACAGATACGCAGTATTTT. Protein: CASSPTSGSYLNTDTQYF.

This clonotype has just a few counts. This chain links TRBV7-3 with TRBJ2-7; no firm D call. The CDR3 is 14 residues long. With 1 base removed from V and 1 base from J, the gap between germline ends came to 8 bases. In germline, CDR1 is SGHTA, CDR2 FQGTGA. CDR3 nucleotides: TGTGCCAGCAGCTTAAGGGCTAGTTCCTACGAGCAGTACTTC. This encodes CASSLRASSYEQYF. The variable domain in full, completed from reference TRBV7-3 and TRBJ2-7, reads GAGVSQTPSNKVTEKGKYVELRCDPISGHTALYWYRQSLGQGPEFLIYFQGTGAADDSGLPNDRFFAVRPEGSVSTLKIQRTERGDSAVYLCASSLRASSYEQYFGPGTRLTVT.

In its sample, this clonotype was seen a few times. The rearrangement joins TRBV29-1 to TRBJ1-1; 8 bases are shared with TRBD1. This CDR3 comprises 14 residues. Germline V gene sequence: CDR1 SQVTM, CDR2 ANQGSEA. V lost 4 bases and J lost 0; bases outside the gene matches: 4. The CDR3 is CSVVAGGMNTEAFF. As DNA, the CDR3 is TGCAGCGTTGTGGCAGGGGGCATGAACACTGAAGCTTTCTTT.

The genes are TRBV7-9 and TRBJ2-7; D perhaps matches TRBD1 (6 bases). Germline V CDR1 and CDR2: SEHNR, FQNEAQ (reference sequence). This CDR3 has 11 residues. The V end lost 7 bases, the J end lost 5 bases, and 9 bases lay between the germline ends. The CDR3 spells CASTYRDEQYF. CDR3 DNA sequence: TGTGCCAGCACGTACAGGGACGAGCAGTACTTC.

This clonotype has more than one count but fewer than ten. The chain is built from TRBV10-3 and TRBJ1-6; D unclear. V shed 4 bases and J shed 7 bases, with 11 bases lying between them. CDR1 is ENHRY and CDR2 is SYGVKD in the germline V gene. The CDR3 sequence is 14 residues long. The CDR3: CAISGPASNSPLHF. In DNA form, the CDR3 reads TGTGCCATCAGTGGCCCTGCGTCGAATTCACCCCTCCACTTT.

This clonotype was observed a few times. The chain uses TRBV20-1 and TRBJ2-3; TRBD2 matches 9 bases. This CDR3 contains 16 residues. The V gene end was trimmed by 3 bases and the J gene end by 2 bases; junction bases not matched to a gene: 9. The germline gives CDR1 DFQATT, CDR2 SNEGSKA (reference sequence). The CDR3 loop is CSARRRASGNTDTQYF. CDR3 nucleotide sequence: TGCAGTGCTAGGCGTAGGGCTAGCGGGAACACAGATACGCAGTATTTT.

CDR3 in DNA: TGTGCCACCAGGGGCACCGGGGGGAACACTGAAGCTTTCTTT. It translates to CATRGTGGNTEAFF. The genes are TRBV24-1 and TRBJ1-1; D perhaps matches TRBD1 (5 bases). Between the trimmed V and J ends, which lost 7 bases and 1 base, there was a span of 12 bases. The length of the CDR3 is 14 residues. CDR1 is KGHDR, CDR2 SFDVKD, per germline.

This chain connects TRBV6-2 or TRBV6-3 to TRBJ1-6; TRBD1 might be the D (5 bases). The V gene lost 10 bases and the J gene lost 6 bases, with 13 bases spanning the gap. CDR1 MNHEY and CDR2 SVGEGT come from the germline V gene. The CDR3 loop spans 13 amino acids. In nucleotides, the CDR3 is TGTGCCACCGCCAGGGTTGGTAATTCACCCCTCCACTTT. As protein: CATARVGNSPLHF.

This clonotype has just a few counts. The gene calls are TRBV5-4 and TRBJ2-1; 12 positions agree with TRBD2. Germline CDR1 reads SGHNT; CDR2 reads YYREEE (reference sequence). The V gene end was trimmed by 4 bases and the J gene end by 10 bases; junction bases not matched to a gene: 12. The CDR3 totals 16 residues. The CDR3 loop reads CASSPEPGLAGREQFF. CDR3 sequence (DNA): TGTGCCAGCAGCCCGGAGCCAGGACTAGCGGGGCGAGAGCAGTTCTTC.

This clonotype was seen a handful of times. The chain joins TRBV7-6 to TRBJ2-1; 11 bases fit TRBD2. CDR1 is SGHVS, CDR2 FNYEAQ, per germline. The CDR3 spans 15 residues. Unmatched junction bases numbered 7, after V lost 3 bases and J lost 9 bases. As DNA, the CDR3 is TGTGCCAGCAGCTTTAGCGGGGGGGCCTTGGGTGAGCAGTTCTTC. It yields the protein CASSFSGGALGEQFF.

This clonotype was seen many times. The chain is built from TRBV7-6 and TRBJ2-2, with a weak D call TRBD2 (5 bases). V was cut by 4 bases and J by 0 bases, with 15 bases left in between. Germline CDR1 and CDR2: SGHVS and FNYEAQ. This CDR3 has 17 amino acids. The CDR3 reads CASSWLGSGTNTGELFF. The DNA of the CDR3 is TGTGCCAGCAGCTGGCTAGGGAGCGGCACGAACACCGGGGAGCTGTTTTTT.

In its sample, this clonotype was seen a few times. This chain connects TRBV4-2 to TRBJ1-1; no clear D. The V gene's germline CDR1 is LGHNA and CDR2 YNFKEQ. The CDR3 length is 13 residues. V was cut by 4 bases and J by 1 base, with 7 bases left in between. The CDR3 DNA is TGTGCCAGCAGCCCGCCCGAGAACACTGAAGCTTTCTTT. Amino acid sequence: CASSPPENTEAFF.

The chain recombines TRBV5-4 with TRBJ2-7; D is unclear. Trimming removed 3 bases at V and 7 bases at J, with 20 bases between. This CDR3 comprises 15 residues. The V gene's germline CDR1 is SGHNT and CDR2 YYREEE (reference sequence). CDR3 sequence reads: CASSYGSGGIEEQYF. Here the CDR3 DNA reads TGTGCCAGCAGCTACGGATCGGGTGGAATTGAAGAGCAGTACTTC.

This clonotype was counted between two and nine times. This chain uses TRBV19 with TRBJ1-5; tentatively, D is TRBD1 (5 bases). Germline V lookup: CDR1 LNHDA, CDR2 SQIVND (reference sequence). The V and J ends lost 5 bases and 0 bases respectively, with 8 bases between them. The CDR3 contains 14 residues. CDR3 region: CASSVRDSNQPQHF. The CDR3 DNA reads TGTGCCAGTAGTGTCAGGGATAGCAATCAGCCCCAGCATTTT. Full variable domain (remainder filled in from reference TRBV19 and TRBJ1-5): DGGITQSPKYLFRKEGQNVTLSCEQNLNHDAMYWYRQDPGQGLRLIYYSQIVNDFQKGDIAEGYSVSREKKESFPLTVTSAQKNPTAFYLCASSVRDSNQPQHFGDGTRLSIL.

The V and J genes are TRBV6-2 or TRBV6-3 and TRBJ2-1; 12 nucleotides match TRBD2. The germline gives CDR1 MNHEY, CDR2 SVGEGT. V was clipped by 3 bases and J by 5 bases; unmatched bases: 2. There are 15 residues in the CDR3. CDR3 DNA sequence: TGTGCCAGCAGTTATCTAGCGGGAGGGGACAATGAGCAGTTCTTC. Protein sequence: CASSYLAGGDNEQFF.

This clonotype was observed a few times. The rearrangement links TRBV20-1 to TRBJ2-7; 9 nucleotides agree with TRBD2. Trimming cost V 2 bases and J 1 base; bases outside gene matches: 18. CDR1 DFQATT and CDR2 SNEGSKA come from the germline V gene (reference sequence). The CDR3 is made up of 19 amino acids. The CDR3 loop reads CSARNRDSLRLAGSYEQYF. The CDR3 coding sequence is TGCAGTGCTAGAAATAGGGATTCACTACGGCTAGCGGGGTCCTACGAGCAGTACTTC.

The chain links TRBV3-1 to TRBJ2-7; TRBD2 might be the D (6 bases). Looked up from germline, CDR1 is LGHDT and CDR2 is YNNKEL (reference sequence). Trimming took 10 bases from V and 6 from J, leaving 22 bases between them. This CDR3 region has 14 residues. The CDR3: CATTFGGHGGEQYF. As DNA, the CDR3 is TGTGCCACAACATTCGGGGGTCATGGTGGCGAGCAGTACTTC.

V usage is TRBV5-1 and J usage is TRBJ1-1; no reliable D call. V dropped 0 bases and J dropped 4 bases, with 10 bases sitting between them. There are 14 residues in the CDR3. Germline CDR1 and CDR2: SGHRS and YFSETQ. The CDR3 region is CASSLGGPATEAFF. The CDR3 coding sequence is TGCGCCAGCAGCTTGGGTGGTCCCGCCACTGAAGCTTTCTTT.